The clone carrying this T cell receptor (beta chain) occurred a few times. Its antigen is not known. The data stem from a study of T-cell memory formation after mild COVID-19. General study results and limits: CD4+ contracting clones were mainly CM and EM; CD8+ ones, EMRA.

One entry per CDR3 protein, called by TCRdb with MiXCR from the 5' RACE reads. This table has 300,000 to 350,000 distinct CDR3 sequences, roughly 13% appearing once. In germline, CDR1 is SEHNR, CDR2 FQNEAQ (reference sequence). The CDR3 contains 20 residues. The V gene lost 2 bases and the J gene lost 7 bases, with 29 bases spanning the gap. This chain uses TRBV7-9 with TRBJ1-4; D may be TRBD1 (5 bases). The clonotype originates from a man aged 18 to 30 who had mild COVID-19 (a few samples of this study predate the infection). Cell type and time point are not known. Sequenced material: PBMCs or a T cell subset sorted from them (not recorded which). The CDR3 region has the DNA TGTGCCAGCAGCTTATCGGACGGGACGGTCCCCTTATCGGGAGGTGAAAAACTGTTTTTT. Translation gives CASSLSDGTVPLSGGEKLFF.